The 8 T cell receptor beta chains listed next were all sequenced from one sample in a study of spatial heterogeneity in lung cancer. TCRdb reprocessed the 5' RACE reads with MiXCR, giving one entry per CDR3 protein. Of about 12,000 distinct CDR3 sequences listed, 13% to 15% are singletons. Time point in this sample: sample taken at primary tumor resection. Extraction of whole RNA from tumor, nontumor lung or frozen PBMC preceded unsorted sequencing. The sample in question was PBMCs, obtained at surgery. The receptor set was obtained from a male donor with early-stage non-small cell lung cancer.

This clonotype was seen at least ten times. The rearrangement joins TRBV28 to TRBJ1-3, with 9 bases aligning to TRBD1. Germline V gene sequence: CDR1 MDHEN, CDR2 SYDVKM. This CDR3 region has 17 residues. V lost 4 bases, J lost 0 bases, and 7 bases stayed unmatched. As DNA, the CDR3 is TGTGCCAGCAGTTCCAGACAGGGGGTTTACTCTGGAAACACCATATATTTT. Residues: CASSSRQGVYSGNTIYF.

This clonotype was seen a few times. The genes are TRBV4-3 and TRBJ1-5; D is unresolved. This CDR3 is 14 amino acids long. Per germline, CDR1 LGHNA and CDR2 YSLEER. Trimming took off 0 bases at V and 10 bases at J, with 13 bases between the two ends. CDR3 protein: CASSQDLADDPQHF. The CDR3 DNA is TGCGCCAGCAGCCAAGATTTAGCCGACGACCCCCAGCATTTT.

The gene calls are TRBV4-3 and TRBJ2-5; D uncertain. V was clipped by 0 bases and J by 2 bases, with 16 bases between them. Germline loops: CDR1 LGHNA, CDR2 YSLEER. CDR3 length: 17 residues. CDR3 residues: CASSQDWGKGNQETQYF. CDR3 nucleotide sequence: TGCGCCAGCAGCCAAGATTGGGGTAAAGGAAATCAAGAGACCCAGTACTTC.

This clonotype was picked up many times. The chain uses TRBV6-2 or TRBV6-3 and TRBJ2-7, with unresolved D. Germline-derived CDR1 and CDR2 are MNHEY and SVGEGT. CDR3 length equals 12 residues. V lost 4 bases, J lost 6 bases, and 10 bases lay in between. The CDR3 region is CASSSSAAEQYF. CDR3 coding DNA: TGTGCCAGCAGTTCCTCCGCGGCCGAGCAGTACTTC.

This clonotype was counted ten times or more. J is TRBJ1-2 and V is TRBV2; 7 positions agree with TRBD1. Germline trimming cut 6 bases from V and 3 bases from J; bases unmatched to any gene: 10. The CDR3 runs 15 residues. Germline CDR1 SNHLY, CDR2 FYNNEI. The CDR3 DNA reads TGTGCCAGCAGGAAGGGGACAGCCAATCACTATGGCTACACCTTC. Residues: CASRKGTANHYGYTF.

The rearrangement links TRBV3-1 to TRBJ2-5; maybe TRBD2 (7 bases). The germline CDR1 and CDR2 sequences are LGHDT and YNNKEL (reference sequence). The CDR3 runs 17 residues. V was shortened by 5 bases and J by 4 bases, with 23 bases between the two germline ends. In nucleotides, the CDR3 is TGTGCCAGCAGCTCCCGAGGGGGGCGGGGGCCCGGAGAGACCCAGTACTTC. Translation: CASSSRGGRGPGETQYF.

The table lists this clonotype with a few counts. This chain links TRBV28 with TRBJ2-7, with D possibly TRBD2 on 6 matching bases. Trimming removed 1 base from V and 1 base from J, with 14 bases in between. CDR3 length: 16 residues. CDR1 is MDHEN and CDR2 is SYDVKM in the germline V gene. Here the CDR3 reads CASSLSAAGNSYEQYF. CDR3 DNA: TGTGCCAGCAGTTTATCAGCTGCGGGGAATTCCTACGAGCAGTACTTC.

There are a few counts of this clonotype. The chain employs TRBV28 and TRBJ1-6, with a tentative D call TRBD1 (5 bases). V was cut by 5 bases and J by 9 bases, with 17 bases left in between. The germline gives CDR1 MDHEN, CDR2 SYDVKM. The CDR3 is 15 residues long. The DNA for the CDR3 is TGTGCCAGCAGTCTTTCTGCAGGGTTAGGTTCACCCCTCCACTTT. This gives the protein CASSLSAGLGSPLHF. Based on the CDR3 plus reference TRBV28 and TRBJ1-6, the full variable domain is DVKVTQSSRYLVKRTGEKVFLECVQDMDHENMFWYRQDPGLGLRLIYFSYDVKMKEKGDIPEGYSVSREKKERFSLILESASTNQTSMYLCASSLSAGLGSPLHFGNGTRLTVT.